The sequence of this T cell receptor (beta chain) was determined in a study of blood T cells in healthy people across ages. Overall study: The capture of about one barcoded beta molecule per two T cells was achieved by template switching.

Using a J-beta primer mix together with a sample-barcoded 5' primer, a second PCR was run for about 6 to 11 cycles. TCRdb used MiXCR to reprocess the 5' RACE reads, holding one entry per CDR3 protein. The sample contains 650,000 to 900,000 distinct CDR3 sequences, about 59% of which appear only once. Trimming left V 5 bases short and J 3 bases short, with 12 bases between. Germline V gene sequence: CDR1 SGHTA, CDR2 FQGNSA. This CDR3 comprises 14 residues. The TCR was taken from a man aged 25 to 45 in good health. The sequencing sample was made of blood. The chain combines TRBV7-2 with TRBJ2-3, with no clear D. DNA for the CDR3: TGTGCCAGCAGCCCGGCCCTGCGGACAGATACGCAGTATTTT. Translating it yields CASSPALRTDTQYF.